The 20 T cell receptor beta chains presented below share a single source sample, sequenced in a study of blood T cell repertoires in COVID-19. Measured with immunoSEQ multiplex PCR; TCRdb has only the in-frame clones, and not every one. The data show about 130,000 clones, with around 78% seen just once and 9.5% to 14% held by the top ten. The material sequenced was peripheral blood. The receptors were sampled from a human donor in a cohort sampled during active COVID-19.

J is TRBJ1-2 and V is TRBV5-5, with 10 bases identical to TRBD1. CDR3 length: 16 amino acids. Germline V CDR1 and CDR2: SGHKS, YYEKEE (reference sequence). V shed 3 bases, J shed 4 bases, and the junction held 9 bases outside the gene matches. The CDR3 DNA reads as TGTGCCAGCAGCTCCGACCCGGGACAGGGGTTCTATGGCTACACCTTC. Residues: CASSSDPGQGFYGYTF.

The V call is TRBV29-1, the J call TRBJ1-3; D remains ambiguous. With 2 bases removed from V and 4 bases from J, the gap between germline ends came to 12 bases. The CDR3 has 14 residues. CDR1 is SQVTM and CDR2 is ANQGSEA in the germline V gene. The DNA for the CDR3 is TGCAGCGTTGAAACTGGTGAAGCCGGAAACACCATATATTTT. Translation gives CSVETGEAGNTIYF. The complete variable domain, with remaining parts taken from reference TRBV29-1 and TRBJ1-3, reads SAVISQKPSRDICQRGTSLTIQCQVDSQVTMMFWYRQQPGQSLTLIATANQGSEATYESGFVIDKFPISRPNLTFSTLTVSNMSPEDSSIYLCSVETGEAGNTIYFGEGSWLTVV.

The V call is TRBV7-6, the J call TRBJ2-5; 9 bases fit TRBD2. V shed 5 bases and J 4 bases; nucleotides not matched to a gene: 17. The V gene's germline CDR1 is SGHVS and CDR2 FNYEAQ. The CDR3 is 18 residues long. The CDR3 nucleotides read TGTGCCAGCAGCCATCGGAGTGCTGCGGGGGGGCTCTTAGAGACCCAGTACTTC. It is translated as CASSHRSAAGGLLETQYF.

The gene calls are TRBV24-1 and TRBJ1-1, with a possible D match to TRBD1 (6 bases). CDR3 length: 14 amino acids. The V and J ends lost 0 bases and 11 bases respectively, with 15 bases between them. Germline V lookup: CDR1 KGHDR, CDR2 SFDVKD. CDR3 in amino acids: CATSDLQRGRGAFF. The CDR3 nucleotides are TGTGCCACCAGTGATTTGCAAAGAGGGAGGGGGGCTTTCTTT.

This sequence joins TRBV18 and TRBJ2-7, with D unresolved. The V gene's germline CDR1 is KGHSH and CDR2 LQKENI. The CDR3 length is 11 residues. V dropped 5 bases and J dropped 5 bases, with 7 bases sitting between them. This CDR3 is CASSGQDEQYF. CDR3 in DNA: TGTGCCAGCTCAGGCCAGGACGAGCAGTACTTC.

The rearrangement uses TRBV7-9 and TRBJ1-2, with a weak D call TRBD1 (5 bases). Germline CDR1 SEHNR, CDR2 FQNEAQ (reference sequence). The CDR3 sequence is 14 residues long. The ends were cut back, 1 base at V and 4 bases at J, with 10 bases in the middle. In DNA form, the CDR3 reads TGTGCCAGCAGCTTAGGGACATTCCTCTATGGCTACACCTTC. This codes for CASSLGTFLYGYTF.

The J gene is TRBJ2-3, the V gene TRBV5-6; tentatively, D is TRBD2 (6 bases). This CDR3 is 17 amino acids long. Germline CDR1 and CDR2: SGHDT and YYEEEE. V gave up 4 bases and J gave up 3 bases, with 21 bases separating them. CDR3 DNA: TGTGCCAGCAGCCGGGGATTGGGGGGAGTTAGTACAGATACGCAGTATTTT. Its protein is CASSRGLGGVSTDTQYF. Using reference TRBV5-6 and TRBJ2-3 for the parts outside the CDR3, the full variable domain is DAGVTQSPTHLIKTRGQQVTLRCSPKSGHDTVSWYQQALGQGPQFIFQYYEEEERQRGNFPDRFSGHQFPNYSSELNVNALLLGDSALYLCASSRGLGGVSTDTQYFGPGTRLTVL.

This chain joins TRBV5-6 and TRBJ2-7; the match to TRBD1 covers 9 bases. The CDR3 is made up of 15 amino acids. V shed 4 bases, J shed 3 bases, and the junction held 8 bases outside the gene matches. The V gene's germline CDR1 is SGHDT and CDR2 YYEEEE. The CDR3 here is CASSMRTGAFYEQYF. The CDR3 bases are TGTGCCAGCAGCATGAGGACAGGGGCATTCTACGAGCAGTACTTC.

The chain recombines TRBV7-8 with TRBJ1-5; 12 nucleotides line up with TRBD1. This CDR3 is built from 16 residues. The germline CDR1 and CDR2 sequences are SGHVS and FQNEAQ. Unmatched junction bases numbered 6, after V lost 2 bases and J lost 7 bases. In DNA, the CDR3 is TGTGCCAGCAGCTTATGGGGACAGGGGGCACGGCAGCCCCAGCATTTT. Residues: CASSLWGQGARQPQHF.

The chain combines TRBV25-1 with TRBJ1-2; D unresolved. CDR3 length: 12 residues. Germline V gene data show CDR1 as MGHDK and CDR2 as SYGVNS. V was cut by 1 base and J by 4 bases, with 4 bases left in between. The CDR3 is CASSESGYGYTF. CDR3 nucleotides: TGTGCCAGCAGTGAATCGGGCTATGGCTACACCTTC.

The chain is built from TRBV5-1 and TRBJ1-2, with 8 bases lining up with TRBD1. CDR1 is SGHRS, CDR2 YFSETQ, per germline. Germline trimming cut 4 bases from V and 8 bases from J; bases unmatched to any gene: 13. This CDR3 region has 15 residues. CDR3 coding DNA: TGCGCCAGCAGCCCCTCTCCCGGACAGGGTATGGGCTACACCTTC. Translated, it gives CASSPSPGQGMGYTF.

The gene calls are TRBV2 and TRBJ1-2; TRBD1 is a possible D gene (5 bases). This CDR3 region has 13 residues. V was trimmed by 7 bases and J by 4 bases, leaving 13 bases between them. Germline loops: CDR1 SNHLY, CDR2 FYNNEI. For the CDR3, the DNA is TGTGCCAGCAATGCCCAGGGCATCTATGGCTACACCTTC. It codes for CASNAQGIYGYTF.

In its sample, this clone was seen a few times. The genes are TRBV10-1 and TRBJ2-3; no firm D call. Germline V gives CDR1 WNHNN, CDR2 SYGVQD (reference sequence). The V end lost 3 bases, the J end lost 4 bases, and 17 bases lay between the germline ends. This CDR3 contains 16 residues. CDR3 amino acids: CASSEWSQSLADTQYF. The CDR3 DNA reads as TGCGCCAGCAGTGAATGGTCACAATCTCTCGCAGATACGCAGTATTTT.

This chain links TRBV6-5 with TRBJ2-7, with 9 bases fitting TRBD2. Germline V lookup: CDR1 MNHEY, CDR2 SVGAGI. V shed 2 bases, J shed 0 bases, and the junction held 2 bases outside the gene matches. This CDR3 contains 15 residues. The CDR3 bases are TGTGCCAGCAGTTACGAGCGGGGGGCCTCCTACGAGCAGTACTTC. Its translation is CASSYERGASYEQYF.

This clone was counted between two and nine times. DNA of the CDR3: TGCAGTGGTATCAGCACAGATACGCAGTATTTT. This translates into CSGISTDTQYF. V usage is TRBV20-1 and J usage is TRBJ2-3; D unclear. Germline-derived CDR1 and CDR2 are DFQATT and SNEGSKA (reference sequence). This CDR3 is built from 11 residues. With 7 bases removed from V and 0 bases from J, the gap between germline ends came to 5 bases.

The chain employs TRBV11-3 and TRBJ2-1; 7 nucleotides line up with TRBD1. The V gene end was trimmed by 6 bases and the J gene end by 5 bases; junction bases not matched to a gene: 13. Germline V gene data show CDR1 as SGHNT and CDR2 as YENEEA. The CDR3 is made up of 16 amino acids. The CDR3 DNA sequence: TGTGCCAGCAGTCTTCGACAGGGAGCAGGCCACAATGAGCAGTTCTTC. The encoded protein is CASSLRQGAGHNEQFF.

The CDR3 reads CASSKTGGYEKLFF. The CDR3 region has the DNA TGTGCCAGCAGCAAGACAGGGGGCTATGAAAAACTGTTTTTT. V gene TRBV27 combines with J gene TRBJ1-4; TRBD1 agrees at 10 bases. The CDR3 spans 14 residues. The V and J ends lost 6 bases and 6 bases, in that order; junction bases with no gene match: 4. CDR1 and CDR2 from the germline V gene are MNHEY and SMNVEV (reference sequence).

The genes are TRBV30 and TRBJ2-1; 14 nucleotides line up with TRBD2. The CDR3 has 15 amino acids. V lost 2 bases to trimming and J lost 10 bases; unmatched junction nucleotides: 7. CDR1 and CDR2 from the germline V gene are GTSNPN and SVGIG (reference sequence). CDR3 loop: CAWSPTSGGVREQFF. In DNA form, the CDR3 reads TGTGCCTGGAGTCCGACTAGCGGGGGGGTAAGAGAGCAGTTCTTC.

The chain joins TRBV19 to TRBJ1-5; D is ambiguous. The CDR3 sequence is 16 residues long. Germline V gene sequence: CDR1 LNHDA, CDR2 SQIVND (reference sequence). Trimming left V 1 base short and J 6 bases short, with 16 bases between. The CDR3 sequence is CASSIVGGTIGQPQHF. In DNA form, the CDR3 reads TGTGCCAGTAGTATAGTTGGCGGAACCATCGGTCAGCCCCAGCATTTT.

The V call is TRBV18, the J call TRBJ2-2; maybe TRBD2 (7 bases). Germline loops: CDR1 KGHSH, CDR2 LQKENI. CDR3 length: 16 residues. The V gene lost 2 bases and the J gene lost 7 bases, with 17 bases spanning the gap. The CDR3 bases are TGTGCCAGCTCACCAGGGGCGGGGGCCCGCCACGGGGAGCTGTTTTTT. Its translation is CASSPGAGARHGELFF.